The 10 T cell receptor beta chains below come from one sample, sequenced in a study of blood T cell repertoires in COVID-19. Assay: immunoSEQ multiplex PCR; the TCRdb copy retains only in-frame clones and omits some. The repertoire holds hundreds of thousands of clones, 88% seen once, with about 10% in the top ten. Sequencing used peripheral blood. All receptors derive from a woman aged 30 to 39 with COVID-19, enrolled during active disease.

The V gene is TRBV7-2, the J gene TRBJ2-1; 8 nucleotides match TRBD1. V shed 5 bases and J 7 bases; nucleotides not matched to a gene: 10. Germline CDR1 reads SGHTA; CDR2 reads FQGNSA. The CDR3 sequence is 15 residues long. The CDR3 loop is CASSADRAGYNEQFF. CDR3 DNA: TGTGCCAGCAGCGCGGACAGGGCAGGTTATAATGAGCAGTTCTTC.

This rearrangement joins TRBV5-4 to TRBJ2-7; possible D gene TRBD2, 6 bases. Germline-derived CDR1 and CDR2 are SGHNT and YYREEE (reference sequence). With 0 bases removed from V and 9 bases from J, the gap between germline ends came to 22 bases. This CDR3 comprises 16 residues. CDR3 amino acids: CASSLAGSGPGKGQYF. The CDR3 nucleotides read TGTGCCAGCAGCTTGGCCGGTAGCGGACCGGGAAAGGGGCAGTACTTC.

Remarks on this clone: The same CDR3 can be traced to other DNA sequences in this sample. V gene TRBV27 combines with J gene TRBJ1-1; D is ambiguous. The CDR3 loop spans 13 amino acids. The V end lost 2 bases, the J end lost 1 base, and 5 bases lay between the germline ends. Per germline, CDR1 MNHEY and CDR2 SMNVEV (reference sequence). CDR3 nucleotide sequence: TGTGCCAGCAGTTTAACTGGGAACACTGAAGCTTTCTTT. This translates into CASSLTGNTEAFF.

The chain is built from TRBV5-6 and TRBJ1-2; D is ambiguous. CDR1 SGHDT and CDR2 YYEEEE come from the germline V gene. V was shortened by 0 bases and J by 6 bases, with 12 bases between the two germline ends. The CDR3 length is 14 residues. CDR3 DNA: TGTGCCAGCAGCTTGGTGGGCCACCAAGATGGCTACACCTTC. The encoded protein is CASSLVGHQDGYTF.

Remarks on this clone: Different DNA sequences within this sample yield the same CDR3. CDR3 DNA: TGTGCCAGTAGTATAGGAGGGAACACTGAAGCTTTCTTT. Translation gives CASSIGGNTEAFF. This rearrangement joins TRBV19 to TRBJ1-1; the D is unclear. This CDR3 spans 13 amino acids. Germline-derived CDR1 and CDR2 are LNHDA and SQIVND (reference sequence). Trimming cost V 1 base and J 1 base, with 4 bases left between them.

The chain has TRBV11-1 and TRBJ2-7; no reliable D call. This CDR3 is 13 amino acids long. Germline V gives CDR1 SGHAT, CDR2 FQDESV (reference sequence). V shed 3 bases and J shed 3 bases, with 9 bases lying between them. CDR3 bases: TGTGCCAGCAGCTTCTCCGGTGGCTACGAGCAGTACTTC. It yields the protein CASSFSGGYEQYF.

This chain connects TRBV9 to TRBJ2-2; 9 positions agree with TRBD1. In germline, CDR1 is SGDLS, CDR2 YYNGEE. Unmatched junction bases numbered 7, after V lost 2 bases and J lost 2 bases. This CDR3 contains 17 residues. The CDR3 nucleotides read TGTGCCAGCAGCGTTAGCCGGGACAGGGACAACACCGGGGAGCTGTTTTTT. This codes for CASSVSRDRDNTGELFF.

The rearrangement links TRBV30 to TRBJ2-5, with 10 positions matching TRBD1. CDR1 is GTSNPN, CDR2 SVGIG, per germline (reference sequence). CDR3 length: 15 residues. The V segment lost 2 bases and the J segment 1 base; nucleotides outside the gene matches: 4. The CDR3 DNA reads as TGTGCCTGGAGTCCCGGGACAGGGGTCCAAGAGACCCAGTACTTC. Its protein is CAWSPGTGVQETQYF.

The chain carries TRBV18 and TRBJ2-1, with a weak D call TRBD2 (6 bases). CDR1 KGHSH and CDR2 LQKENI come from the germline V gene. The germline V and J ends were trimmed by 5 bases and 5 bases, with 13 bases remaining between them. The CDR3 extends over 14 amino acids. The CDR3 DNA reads TGTGCCAGCTCAGTAGGACTAACAAACAATGAGCAGTTCTTC. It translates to CASSVGLTNNEQFF.

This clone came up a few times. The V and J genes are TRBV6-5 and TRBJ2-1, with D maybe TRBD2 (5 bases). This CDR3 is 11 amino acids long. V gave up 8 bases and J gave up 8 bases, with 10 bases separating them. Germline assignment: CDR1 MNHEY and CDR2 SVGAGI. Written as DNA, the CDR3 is TGTGCCAGCTTCTCGGGATATGAGCAGTTCTTC. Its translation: CASFSGYEQFF.